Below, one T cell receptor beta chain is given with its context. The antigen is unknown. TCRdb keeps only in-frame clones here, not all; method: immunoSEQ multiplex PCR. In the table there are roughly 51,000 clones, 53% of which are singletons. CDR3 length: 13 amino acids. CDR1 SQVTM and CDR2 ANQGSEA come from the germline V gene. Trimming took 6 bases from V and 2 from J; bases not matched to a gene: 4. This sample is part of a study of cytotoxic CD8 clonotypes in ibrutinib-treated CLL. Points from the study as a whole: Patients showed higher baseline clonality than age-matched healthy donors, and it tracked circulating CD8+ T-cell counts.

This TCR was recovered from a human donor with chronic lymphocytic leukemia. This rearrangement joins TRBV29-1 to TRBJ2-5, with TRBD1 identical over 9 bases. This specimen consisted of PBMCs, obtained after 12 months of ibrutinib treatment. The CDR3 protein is CSVGQGRQETQYF. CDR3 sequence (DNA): TGCAGCGTGGGACAGGGACGACAAGAGACCCAGTACTTC.